The next 32 T cell receptor beta chains were all read from a single sample in a study of vaccination effects on CD4 cells after COVID-19. Cells that had been cultured for 9 to 10 days were the source of isolated CD4+ T cells. The data were produced by immunoSEQ multiplex PCR, yet TCRdb's version contains in-frame clones alone and is incomplete. Among roughly 60,000 clones, 72% were seen once, and the ten largest hold approximately 20%. These TCRs' antigens remain unknown. The sequencing used CD4+ T cells from PBMCs cultured without peptide, collected before COVID-19 vaccination. These receptors all stem from a human donor who had a prior SARS-CoV-2 infection.

The V call is TRBV5-1, the J call TRBJ2-3; D is perhaps TRBD1 or TRBD2 (5 bases each). Trimming pared 0 bases from V and 1 base from J, leaving 9 bases between. The CDR3 runs 15 residues. The germline V gene encodes CDR1 SGHRS and CDR2 YFSETQ. In nucleotides, the CDR3 is TGCGCCAGCAGCTTGGCGGGACCTCGCACAGATACGCAGTATTTT. It codes for CASSLAGPRTDTQYF.

The V gene is TRBV19, the J gene TRBJ2-1; 8 nucleotides align to TRBD2. The CDR3 runs 16 residues. The V gene end was trimmed by 6 bases and the J gene end by 4 bases; junction bases not matched to a gene: 11. Per the germline V gene, CDR1 is LNHDA and CDR2 is SQIVND (reference sequence). The CDR3 loop reads CASSLEGRGGYNEQFF. CDR3 DNA sequence: TGTGCCAGTAGCCTTGAGGGCCGGGGGGGATACAATGAGCAGTTCTTC.

The chain carries TRBV30 and TRBJ2-7; TRBD2 agrees at 7 bases. Germline-derived CDR1 and CDR2 are GTSNPN and SVGIG (reference sequence). Trimming at V came to 1 base and at J to 2 bases, leaving 8 bases not matched to a gene. The CDR3 is 15 residues long. CDR3 DNA sequence: TGTGCCTGGAGTGGGGGGGGGACGGCTGCCTACGAGCAGTACTTC. It is translated as CAWSGGGTAAYEQYF.

The CDR3 region has the DNA TGTGCCAGCAGCTTAGCGGTGTACACAGATACGCAGTATTTT. Its translation: CASSLAVYTDTQYF. The V gene is TRBV7-2, the J gene TRBJ2-3; D is unresolved. Trimming took 0 bases from V and 2 from J, leaving 6 bases between them. The CDR3 loop spans 14 amino acids. Germline CDR1 SGHTA, CDR2 FQGNSA.

In DNA, the CDR3 is TGTGCCAGCAGCTTATATGGGGTGAGGAACACTGAAGCTTTCTTT. It yields the protein CASSLYGVRNTEAFF. V and J are TRBV7-2 and TRBJ1-1; unclear D gene. V was pared by 2 bases and J by 1 base, with 11 bases between. Germline V gene data show CDR1 as SGHTA and CDR2 as FQGNSA. The CDR3 has 15 amino acids.

The chain recombines TRBV18 with TRBJ2-2; 10 nucleotides align to TRBD1. V trimming: 3 bases; J trimming: 6 bases; junction bases outside the gene matches: 7. CDR3 length: 16 residues. Germline V lookup: CDR1 KGHSH, CDR2 LQKENI. The CDR3 DNA is TGTGCCAGCTCACCCTCACGGACAGGGGGATCCGGGGAGCTGTTTTTT. It codes for CASSPSRTGGSGELFF.

The table lists this clone with a count of one. As DNA, the CDR3 is TGTGCCAGTAGTATAGCGGGCAGGGTCGGGAATACGCAGTATTTT. Protein sequence: CASSIAGRVGNTQYF. The chain recombines TRBV19 with TRBJ2-3; D may match TRBD1 or TRBD2 (5 bases each). The germline CDR1 and CDR2 sequences are LNHDA and SQIVND (reference sequence). V shed 1 base and J shed 7 bases, with 15 bases lying between them. There are 15 residues in the CDR3.

The CDR3 bases are TGTGCCAGCAGTGAATGGGGGGACACCATATATTTT. Its protein product is CASSEWGDTIYF. J is TRBJ1-3 and V is TRBV25-1; possibly TRBD1 for D (5 bases). This CDR3 region has 12 residues. V was clipped by 1 base and J by 8 bases, with 6 bases between them. The germline CDR1 and CDR2 sequences are MGHDK and SYGVNS. Together with reference TRBV25-1 and TRBJ1-3, the CDR3 gives the full variable domain: EADIYQTPRYLVIGTGKKITLECSQTMGHDKMYWYQQDPGMELHLIHYSYGVNSTEKGDLSSESTVSRIRTEHFPLTLESARPSHTSQYLCASSEWGDTIYFGEGSWLTVV.

The chain employs TRBV30 and TRBJ2-7; the D gene is possibly TRBD2 (7 bases). Germline V CDR1 and CDR2: GTSNPN, SVGIG (reference sequence). V was cut by 8 bases and J by 5 bases, with 22 bases left in between. There are 14 residues in the CDR3. Here the CDR3 reads CARSAGQLFNEQYF. In DNA, the CDR3 is TGTGCCCGCTCAGCGGGACAACTTTTTAACGAGCAGTACTTC.

The table lists this clone with a few counts. The chain has TRBV5-1 and TRBJ2-2, with D tentatively TRBD1 (5 bases). The CDR3 is made up of 14 amino acids. The germline gives CDR1 SGHRS, CDR2 YFSETQ. Trimming left V 2 bases short and J 5 bases short, with 10 bases between. The CDR3 DNA sequence: TGCGCCAGCAGCTTAACAGGTCTGACCGGGGAGCTGTTTTTT. Protein product: CASSLTGLTGELFF.

V usage is TRBV28 and J usage is TRBJ2-7, with D tentatively TRBD1 (5 bases). This CDR3 spans 14 amino acids. Trimming took 8 bases from V and 5 from J, leaving 19 bases between them. Germline V gene lookup returns CDR1 MDHEN and CDR2 SYDVKM. The CDR3 reads CASYGVSIGDEQYF. CDR3 sequence (DNA): TGTGCCAGCTATGGGGTCTCAATAGGGGACGAGCAGTACTTC.

The rearrangement joins TRBV20-1 to TRBJ1-3, with D hard to call. Germline V lookup: CDR1 DFQATT, CDR2 SNEGSKA (reference sequence). V shed 3 bases and J shed 0 bases, with 0 bases lying between them. This CDR3 is 11 amino acids long. CDR3 nucleotide sequence: TGCAGTGCTAGCTCTGGAAACACCATATATTTT. Amino acids: CSASSGNTIYF.

The J gene is TRBJ2-7, the V gene TRBV6-5; D not resolved. Germline V gene lookup returns CDR1 MNHEY and CDR2 SVGAGI. The CDR3 contains 13 residues. Trimming took 10 bases from V and 2 from J, leaving 15 bases between them. In DNA form, the CDR3 reads TGTGCCACCAGACGGGTTGGCACCTACGAGCAGTACTTC. Protein product: CATRRVGTYEQYF.

There are a few counts of this clone. V usage is TRBV7-9 and J usage is TRBJ2-5, with unresolved D. Germline loops: CDR1 SEHNR, CDR2 FQNEAQ (reference sequence). Trimming stripped 8 bases from V and 0 bases from J, with 7 bases between. The CDR3 is 12 residues long. The DNA of the CDR3 is TGTGCCAGCTCCTGGTACCAAGAGACCCAGTACTTC. Its translation is CASSWYQETQYF.

The V call is TRBV11-2, the J call TRBJ2-7, with unresolved D. Germline V gene lookup returns CDR1 SGHAT and CDR2 FQNNGV. The CDR3 loop spans 15 amino acids. Trimming removed 5 bases at V and 2 bases at J, with 16 bases between. CDR3: CASSLTFGPTYEQYF. As DNA, the CDR3 is TGTGCCAGCAGCCTTACGTTCGGACCGACCTACGAGCAGTACTTC.

This clone has just a few counts. The V call is TRBV6-2 or TRBV6-3, the J call TRBJ2-7; D is possibly TRBD2 (6 bases). V was clipped by 2 bases and J by 2 bases, with 13 bases between them. Germline V gene lookup returns CDR1 MNHEY and CDR2 SVGEGT. This CDR3 is built from 15 residues. For the CDR3, the DNA is TGTGCCAGCAGTTACCTGGGGGGATCGGCCTACGAGCAGTACTTC. Protein sequence: CASSYLGGSAYEQYF.

This chain links TRBV5-1 with TRBJ1-2, with a weak D call TRBD1 (5 bases). CDR3 size: 15 residues. Germline V CDR1 and CDR2: SGHRS, YFSETQ. Trimming cost V 8 bases and J 3 bases, with 20 bases left between them. The CDR3 DNA is TGCGCCAGGGGGGGACGGCGGCCCGAGTACTATGGCTACACCTTC. It translates to CARGGRRPEYYGYTF.

The chain combines TRBV4-3 with TRBJ2-3; D may correspond to TRBD1 or TRBD2 (6 bases each). The germline CDR1 and CDR2 sequences are LGHNA and YSLEER. V was clipped by 1 base and J by 2 bases, with 16 bases between them. CDR3 length: 17 residues. CDR3 sequence: CASSQVGGHEDTDTQYF. The CDR3 region has the DNA TGCGCCAGCAGCCAAGTCGGGGGCCACGAAGACACAGATACGCAGTATTTT.

The chain couples TRBV5-6 to TRBJ2-1; D gene unclear. V lost 1 base and J lost 2, with 10 bases in between. This CDR3 region has 15 residues. Germline V gene lookup returns CDR1 SGHDT and CDR2 YYEEEE. The CDR3 spells CASSLWQTTYNEQFF. The CDR3 DNA reads TGTGCCAGCAGCTTGTGGCAGACCACCTACAATGAGCAGTTCTTC.

CDR3 protein: CASSQPRDALFSDTQYF. The DNA of the CDR3 is TGTGCCAGCAGCCAACCCCGGGACGCTTTGTTTTCAGATACGCAGTATTTT. The V call is TRBV3-1 (or the pseudogene TRBV3-2), the J call TRBJ2-3; either TRBD1 or TRBD2 may fit D (5 bases each). The V end lost 2 bases, the J end lost 4 bases, and 19 bases lay between the germline ends. This CDR3 has 17 residues. Germline V gene data show CDR1 as LGHDT and CDR2 as YNNKEL (reference sequence).

This chain connects TRBV11-2 to TRBJ1-2; D uncertain. This CDR3 has 14 amino acids. V gave up 4 bases and J gave up 4 bases, with 13 bases separating them. The V gene's germline CDR1 is SGHAT and CDR2 FQNNGV. As DNA, the CDR3 is TGTGCCAGCAGCTCCCACGAGGGCGGCTATGGCTACACCTTC. Its protein is CASSSHEGGYGYTF. The complete variable domain, with remaining parts taken from reference TRBV11-2 and TRBJ1-2, reads EAGVAQSPRYKIIEKRQSVAFWCNPISGHATLYWYQQILGQGPKLLIQFQNNGVVDDSQLPKDRFSAERLKGVDSTLKIQPAKLEDSAVYLCASSSHEGGYGYTFGSGTRLTVV.

V usage is TRBV3-1 (or the pseudogene TRBV3-2) and J usage is TRBJ2-7, with 7 nucleotides matching TRBD1. CDR1 is LGHDT and CDR2 is YNNKEL in the germline V gene (reference sequence). The CDR3 consists of 17 residues. J lost 2 bases, V lost 4 bases, and 14 bases had no gene match. This chain's CDR3 is CASSPQDFTGVAYEQYF. Written as DNA, the CDR3 is TGTGCCAGCAGCCCTCAAGATTTTACAGGGGTCGCCTACGAGCAGTACTTC.

CDR3 nucleotide sequence: TGTGCCAGCAGCCCGGACAGGGAAAGGAGGTCCTATAATTCACCCCTCCACTTT. It codes for CASSPDRERRSYNSPLHF. V gene TRBV11-3 combines with J gene TRBJ1-6, with TRBD1 identical over 8 bases. The CDR3 contains 18 residues. V shed 5 bases and J 1 base; nucleotides not matched to a gene: 10. The V gene's germline CDR1 is SGHNT and CDR2 YENEEA.

The rearrangement links TRBV20-1 to TRBJ2-3; 9 bases align to TRBD2. The germline V gene encodes CDR1 DFQATT and CDR2 SNEGSKA (reference sequence). With V trimmed by 3 bases and J by 5 bases, 15 bases remained unmatched. The length of the CDR3 is 17 residues. CDR3 protein: CSASLAGGVKVLDTQYF. The CDR3 region has the DNA TGCAGTGCTAGTCTCGCGGGAGGGGTCAAAGTTTTAGATACGCAGTATTTT.

The chain is built from TRBV29-1 and TRBJ1-2; possibly TRBD1 for D (6 bases). Per the germline V gene, CDR1 is SQVTM and CDR2 is ANQGSEA. The CDR3 spans 13 residues. V was pared by 6 bases and J by 1 base, with 12 bases between. This CDR3 is CSVTDSFNYGYTF. As DNA, the CDR3 is TGCAGCGTCACGGACAGCTTTAACTATGGCTACACCTTC.

The rearrangement links TRBV2 to TRBJ1-1, with a weak D call TRBD1 (5 bases). The CDR3 has 14 residues. The germline gives CDR1 SNHLY, CDR2 FYNNEI. V dropped 3 bases and J dropped 3 bases, with 11 bases sitting between them. The DNA of the CDR3 is TGTGCCAGCAGTGATATGGGGGGGGACACTGAAGCTTTCTTT. It translates to CASSDMGGDTEAFF.

The V and J genes are TRBV5-6 and TRBJ2-2, with a tentative D call TRBD1 (6 bases). CDR3 length: 16 residues. Germline CDR1 SGHDT, CDR2 YYEEEE. V lost 0 bases and J 4 bases, leaving 13 bases between the germline ends. Here the CDR3 DNA reads TGTGCCAGCAGCTTGGGAGGGGGATGGAGCACCGGGGAGCTGTTTTTT. As protein: CASSLGGGWSTGELFF. Combining the CDR3 with reference TRBV5-6 and TRBJ2-2 gives the whole variable domain DAGVTQSPTHLIKTRGQQVTLRCSPKSGHDTVSWYQQALGQGPQFIFQYYEEEERQRGNFPDRFSGHQFPNYSSELNVNALLLGDSALYLCASSLGGGWSTGELFFGEGSRLTVL.

The rearrangement uses TRBV2 and TRBJ2-7; TRBD2 matches at 8 bases. J gave up 2 bases and V 6 bases, and 12 bases lay outside the gene matches. Per germline, CDR1 SNHLY and CDR2 FYNNEI. This CDR3 is built from 16 residues. The CDR3 here is CASSVPRAGETYEQYF. CDR3 bases: TGTGCCAGCAGCGTCCCGCGAGCGGGAGAAACCTACGAGCAGTACTTC.

Comments on this clone: Other DNA variants within this sample encode the same CDR3. V and J are TRBV5-1 and TRBJ2-1; TRBD2 aligns across 8 bases. Losses at the gene ends were 0 bases for V and 5 bases for J; bases not matched to a gene: 4. The CDR3 consists of 15 residues. Germline V gene sequence: CDR1 SGHRS, CDR2 YFSETQ. Written as DNA, the CDR3 is TGCGCCAGCAGCTTGGCACGGGGGGGAGACAATGAGCAGTTCTTC. It codes for CASSLARGGDNEQFF. Full variable domain (missing parts from reference TRBV5-1 and TRBJ2-1): KAGVTQTPRYLIKTRGQQVTLSCSPISGHRSVSWYQQTPGQGLQFLFEYFSETQRNKGNFPGRFSGRQFSNSRSEMNVSTLELGDSALYLCASSLARGGDNEQFFGPGTRLTVL.

With regard to this clone: The sample contains more than one DNA sequence encoding this CDR3. CDR3 loop: CSASGGGNQETQYF. In DNA form, the CDR3 reads TGCAGTGCTAGTGGCGGGGGGAATCAAGAGACCCAGTACTTC. This chain uses TRBV20-1 with TRBJ2-5, with 8 bases that match TRBD2. Trimming cost V 3 bases and J 2 bases; bases outside gene matches: 5. Germline CDR1 DFQATT, CDR2 SNEGSKA (reference sequence). The CDR3 runs 14 residues.

The chain uses TRBV6-7 and TRBJ1-2; 8 bases map to TRBD1. TRBV6-7 is an ORF, and what it does is uncertain. There are 17 residues in the CDR3. The junction had 19 bases not matched to a gene; V was cut back by 4 bases and J by 9 bases. The CDR3 coding sequence is TGTGCCAGCAGTTCCCCCCGAATTTGGACAGGGAAGTTTAGCTACACCTTC. Protein: CASSSPRIWTGKFSYTF.

In its sample, this clone was seen a few times. The rearrangement links TRBV6-6 to TRBJ2-1; D possibly corresponds to TRBD2 (6 bases). CDR3 size: 15 residues. V lost 2 bases to trimming and J lost 2 bases, with 10 bases between them. The germline V gene has CDR1 MNHNY and CDR2 SVGAGI (reference sequence). The CDR3 spells CASSYGGAAYNEQFF. The DNA for the CDR3 is TGTGCCAGCAGTTACGGCGGGGCCGCCTACAATGAGCAGTTCTTC.